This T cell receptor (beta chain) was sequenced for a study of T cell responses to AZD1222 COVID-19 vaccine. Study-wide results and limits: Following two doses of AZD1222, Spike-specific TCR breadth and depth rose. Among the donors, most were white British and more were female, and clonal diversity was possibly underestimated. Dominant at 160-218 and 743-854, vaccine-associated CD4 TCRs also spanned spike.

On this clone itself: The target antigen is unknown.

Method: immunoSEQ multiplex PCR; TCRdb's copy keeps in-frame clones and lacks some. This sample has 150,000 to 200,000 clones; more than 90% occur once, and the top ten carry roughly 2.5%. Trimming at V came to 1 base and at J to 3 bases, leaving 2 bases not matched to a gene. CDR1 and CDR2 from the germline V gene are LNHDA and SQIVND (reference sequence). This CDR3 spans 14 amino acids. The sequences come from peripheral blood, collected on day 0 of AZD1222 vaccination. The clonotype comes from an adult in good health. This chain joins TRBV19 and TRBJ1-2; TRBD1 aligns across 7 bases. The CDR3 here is CASSIVTGDYGYTF. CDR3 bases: TGTGCCAGTAGTATAGTTACAGGGGACTATGGCTACACCTTC.